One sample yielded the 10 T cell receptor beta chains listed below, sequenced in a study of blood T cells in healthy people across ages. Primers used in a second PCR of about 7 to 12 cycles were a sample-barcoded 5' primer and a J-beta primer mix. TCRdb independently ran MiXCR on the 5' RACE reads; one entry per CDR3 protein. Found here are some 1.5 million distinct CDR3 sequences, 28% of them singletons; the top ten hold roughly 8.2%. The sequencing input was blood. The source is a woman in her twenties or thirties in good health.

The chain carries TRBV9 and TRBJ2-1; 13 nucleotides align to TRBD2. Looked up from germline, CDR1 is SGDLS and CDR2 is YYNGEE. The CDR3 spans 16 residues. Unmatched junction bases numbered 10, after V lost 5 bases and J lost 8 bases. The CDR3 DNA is TGTGCCAGCAGTAATCACGGGACTAGCGGGGTTGATGAGCAGTTCTTC. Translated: CASSNHGTSGVDEQFF.

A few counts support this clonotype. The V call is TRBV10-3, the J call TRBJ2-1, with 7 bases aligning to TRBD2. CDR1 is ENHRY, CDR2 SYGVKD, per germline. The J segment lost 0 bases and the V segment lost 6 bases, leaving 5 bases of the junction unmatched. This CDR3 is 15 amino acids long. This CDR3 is CAIRDPSGSYNEQFF. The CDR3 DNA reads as TGTGCCATCAGGGACCCTAGCGGCTCCTACAATGAGCAGTTCTTC.

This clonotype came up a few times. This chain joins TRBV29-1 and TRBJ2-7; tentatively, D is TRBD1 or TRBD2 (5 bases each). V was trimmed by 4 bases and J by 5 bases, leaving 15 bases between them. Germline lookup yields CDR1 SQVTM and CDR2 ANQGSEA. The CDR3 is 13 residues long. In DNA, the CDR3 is TGCAGCGTTGCCAGGGTGGGAGCTCACGAGCAGTACTTC. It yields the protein CSVARVGAHEQYF.

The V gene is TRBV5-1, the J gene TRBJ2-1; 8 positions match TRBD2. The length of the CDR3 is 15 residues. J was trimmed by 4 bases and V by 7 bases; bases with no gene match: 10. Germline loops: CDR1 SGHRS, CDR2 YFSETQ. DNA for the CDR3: TGCGCCAGCCGACACACCGGGGGGGAGTACAATGAGCAGTTCTTC. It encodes CASRHTGGEYNEQFF.

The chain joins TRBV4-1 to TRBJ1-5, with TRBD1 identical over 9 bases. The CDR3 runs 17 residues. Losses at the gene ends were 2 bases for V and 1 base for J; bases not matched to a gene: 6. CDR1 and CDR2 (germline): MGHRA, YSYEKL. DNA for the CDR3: TGCGCCAGCAGCCAACCGGGACAGGGAAGGAGCAATCAGCCCCAGCATTTT. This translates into CASSQPGQGRSNQPQHF.

The CDR3 reads CATSLLGQTIQETQYF. In DNA, the CDR3 is TGTGCCACCAGTCTCTTAGGACAGACGATTCAAGAGACCCAGTACTTC. The chain uses TRBV24-1 and TRBJ2-5; tentatively, D is TRBD1 (6 bases). In germline, CDR1 is KGHDR, CDR2 SFDVKD. The CDR3 length is 16 residues. V gave up 6 bases and J gave up 2 bases, with 18 bases separating them.

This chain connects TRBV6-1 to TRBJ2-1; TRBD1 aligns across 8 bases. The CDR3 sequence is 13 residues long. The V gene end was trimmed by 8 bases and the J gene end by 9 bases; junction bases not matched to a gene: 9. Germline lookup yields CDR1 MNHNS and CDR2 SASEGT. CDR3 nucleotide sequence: TGTGCCAGCGGACAGGGAGAGGCTAGTGAGCAGTTCTTC. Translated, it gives CASGQGEASEQFF.

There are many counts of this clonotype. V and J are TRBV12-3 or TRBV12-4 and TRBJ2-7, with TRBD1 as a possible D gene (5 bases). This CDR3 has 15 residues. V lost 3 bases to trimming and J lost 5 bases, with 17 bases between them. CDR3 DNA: TGTGCCAGCAGTTTGTATACTCTGGAAGGGGACGAGCAGTACTTC. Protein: CASSLYTLEGDEQYF.

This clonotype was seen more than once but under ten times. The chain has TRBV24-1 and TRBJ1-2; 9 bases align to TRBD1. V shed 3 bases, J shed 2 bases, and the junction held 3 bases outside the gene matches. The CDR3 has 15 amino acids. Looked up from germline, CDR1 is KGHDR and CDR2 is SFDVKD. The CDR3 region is CATSDATGGNYGYTF. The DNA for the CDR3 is TGTGCCACCAGTGATGCCACAGGGGGCAACTATGGCTACACCTTC.

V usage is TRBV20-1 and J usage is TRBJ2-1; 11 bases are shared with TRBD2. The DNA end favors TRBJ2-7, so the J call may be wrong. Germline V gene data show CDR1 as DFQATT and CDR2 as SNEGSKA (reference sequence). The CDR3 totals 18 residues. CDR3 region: CSATRGALAGGSYNEQYF. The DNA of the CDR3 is TGCAGTGCTACGAGGGGCGCCTTAGCGGGAGGGTCCTACAATGAGCAGTACTTC.